This TCR beta chain was observed in a study of type 1 regulatory T cells. Study background: This in vitro CD4 product, T-allo10, is enriched for Tr1 cells and alloantigen-specific. General study points: Tr1 cells had a more restricted TCR repertoire than non-Tr1 cells.

The germline V gene has CDR1 SGHRS and CDR2 YFSETQ. The CDR3 contains 16 residues. Trimming took 0 bases from V and 4 from J; bases not matched to a gene: 5. Details on this clonotype: Its cognate antigen is unknown.

TCRdb redid the calling of the reads with MiXCR, one entry per CDR3 protein. The data show 63,000 or so distinct CDR3 sequences, just under 50% seen once. The chain carries TRBV5-1 and TRBJ2-1; 9 positions match TRBD1. The sample was cultured non-Tr1 T cells, either the whole culture or a sorted T cell fraction (not recorded which). The source is a human donor in good health. CDR3 in amino acids: CASSLATGQGYNEQFF. The CDR3, as DNA: TGCGCCAGCAGCTTGGCGACGGGACAGGGTTACAATGAGCAGTTCTTC.